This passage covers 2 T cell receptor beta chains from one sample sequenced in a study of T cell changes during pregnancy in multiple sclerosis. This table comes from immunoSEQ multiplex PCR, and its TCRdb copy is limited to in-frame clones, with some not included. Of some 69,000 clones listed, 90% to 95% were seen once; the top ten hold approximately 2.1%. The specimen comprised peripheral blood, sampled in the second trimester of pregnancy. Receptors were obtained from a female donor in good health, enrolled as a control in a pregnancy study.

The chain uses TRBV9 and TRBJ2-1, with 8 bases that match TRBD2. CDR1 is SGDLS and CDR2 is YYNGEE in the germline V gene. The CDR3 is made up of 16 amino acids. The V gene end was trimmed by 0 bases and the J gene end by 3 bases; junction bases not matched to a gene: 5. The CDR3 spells CASSVGIAGIYNEQFF. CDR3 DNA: TGTGCCAGCAGCGTAGGGATAGCGGGGATCTACAATGAGCAGTTCTTC.

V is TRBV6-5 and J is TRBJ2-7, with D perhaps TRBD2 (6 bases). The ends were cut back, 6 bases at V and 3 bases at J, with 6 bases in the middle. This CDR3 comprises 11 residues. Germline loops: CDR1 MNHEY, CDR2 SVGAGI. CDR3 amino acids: CASRGGYEQYF. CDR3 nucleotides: TGTGCCAGCAGGGGAGGCTACGAGCAGTACTTC.